The 8 T cell receptor beta chains presented below share a single source sample, sequenced in a study of CD8 T cells in Susac syndrome. The RNA input was roughly 0.45 to 1 ug, and it was reverse transcribed with random hexamers. TCRdb independently ran MiXCR on the immunoSEQ multiplex PCR reads; one entry per CDR3 protein. The sample shows tens of thousands of distinct CDR3 sequences, about 94% of them seen only once. What was sequenced was CD4+ T cells from PBMCs. These receptors all stem from a human donor with Susac syndrome.

This chain joins TRBV19 and TRBJ2-5; 13 nucleotides agree with TRBD2. Germline-derived CDR1 and CDR2 are LNHDA and SQIVND (reference sequence). V was clipped by 5 bases and J by 6 bases; unmatched bases: 9. This CDR3 region has 16 residues. The CDR3: CASSAATSGGTKTQYF. The CDR3 DNA reads as TGTGCCAGTAGTGCGGCGACTAGCGGGGGGACCAAGACCCAGTACTTC.

V usage is TRBV20-1 and J usage is TRBJ2-4; TRBD1 matches 9 bases. The CDR3 contains 13 residues. In germline, CDR1 is DFQATT, CDR2 SNEGSKA (reference sequence). Trimming removed 5 bases from V and 15 bases from J; junction bases left unmatched: 14. The CDR3 coding sequence is TGCAGTGCTGAAGACCTTTACAGGGGGCTGAGGTACTTC. Amino acids: CSAEDLYRGLRYF.

This chain links TRBV7-2 with TRBJ2-5; TRBD2 might be the D (6 bases). CDR3 length: 15 amino acids. Germline V lookup: CDR1 SGHTA, CDR2 FQGNSA. V gave up 7 bases and J gave up 1 base, with 16 bases separating them. Here the CDR3 reads CASTSLGRGQETQYF. In DNA, the CDR3 is TGTGCCAGCACCTCGTTGGGGCGGGGCCAAGAGACCCAGTACTTC.

The genes are TRBV24-1 and TRBJ2-3; 8 positions agree with TRBD1. The CDR3 contains 14 residues. V was clipped by 10 bases and J by 3 bases; unmatched bases: 8. Germline V CDR1 and CDR2: KGHDR, SFDVKD. The CDR3 DNA reads as TGTGCCACTGACAGGGGACTGGGGACAGATACGCAGTATTTT. Its protein is CATDRGLGTDTQYF.

V and J are TRBV24-1 and TRBJ2-5; D is unresolved. V shed 4 bases and J shed 2 bases, with 19 bases lying between them. Germline lookup yields CDR1 KGHDR and CDR2 SFDVKD. The CDR3 is 17 amino acids. The CDR3 DNA is TGTGCCACCAGTGACCCCCGGACCATCCCCCTACAAGAGACCCAGTACTTC. As protein: CATSDPRTIPLQETQYF.

This clonotype came up once. The CDR3 spells CASSLGPSGANVLTF. CDR3 sequence (DNA): TGTGCCAGCAGTTTAGGGCCCTCTGGGGCCAACGTCCTGACTTTC. The chain has TRBV28 and TRBJ2-6; D gene uncertain. The length of the CDR3 is 15 residues. Germline V gene sequence: CDR1 MDHEN, CDR2 SYDVKM. Trimming took off 2 bases at V and 0 bases at J, with 5 bases between the two ends.

The chain links TRBV6-1 to TRBJ1-1; 7 bases are a match to TRBD1. Trimming at V came to 6 bases and at J to 2 bases, leaving 15 bases not matched to a gene. This CDR3 has 17 residues. CDR1 MNHNS and CDR2 SASEGT come from the germline V gene. CDR3: CASSSRYRQGLNTEAFF. Here the CDR3 DNA reads TGTGCCAGCAGCTCGAGATATCGACAGGGCCTTAACACTGAAGCTTTCTTT.

V is TRBV29-1 and J is TRBJ2-7; D not resolved. Trimming left V 6 bases short and J 0 bases short, with 15 bases between. The CDR3 consists of 14 residues. CDR1 SQVTM and CDR2 ANQGSEA come from the germline V gene. Here the CDR3 reads CSVSNQANSYEQYF. CDR3 bases: TGCAGCGTCTCAAATCAGGCCAACTCCTACGAGCAGTACTTC.